The next 10 T cell receptor beta chains were all read from a single sample in a study of T cell responses to AZD1222 COVID-19 vaccine. Libraries were prepared by immunoSEQ multiplex PCR; TCRdb keeps only in-frame clonotypes and omits some of them. The table lists 140,000 to 150,000 clones, under 95% of them singletons. The source material was peripheral blood, sampled on day 0 of AZD1222 vaccination. These receptors all come from an adult in good health.

There are a few counts of this clone. This sequence joins TRBV27 and TRBJ1-2, with a possible D match to TRBD1 (5 bases). Per the germline V gene, CDR1 is MNHEY and CDR2 is SMNVEV (reference sequence). Trimming removed 8 bases at V and 0 bases at J, with 16 bases between. The CDR3 runs to 15 residues. CDR3 DNA: TGTGCCAGCGGGGCACCGGGGAGCCCTAACTATGGCTACACCTTC. Residues: CASGAPGSPNYGYTF.

V is TRBV6-2 or TRBV6-3 and J is TRBJ1-5; D is unclear. The germline gives CDR1 MNHEY, CDR2 SVGEGT. V lost 5 bases and J 7 bases, leaving 12 bases between the germline ends. The CDR3 loop spans 13 amino acids. CDR3 DNA: TGTGCCAGCAGTAAGGGTGGTCGACAGCCCCAGCATTTT. Its translation is CASSKGGRQPQHF.

The chain uses TRBV20-1 and TRBJ2-4; TRBD1 matches at 9 bases. The ends lost 5 bases at V and 11 bases at J; junction bases unmatched: 7. This CDR3 contains 12 residues. Germline loops: CDR1 DFQATT, CDR2 SNEGSKA (reference sequence). The CDR3 DNA reads TGCAGTGCTGGTGGACAGGGGTTGTTTCAGTACTTC. It specifies CSAGGQGLFQYF.

This rearrangement joins TRBV6-2 or TRBV6-3 to TRBJ1-5; a weak D match, TRBD1 (6 bases). Germline V gene lookup returns CDR1 MNHEY and CDR2 SVGEGT. The CDR3 contains 18 residues. Trimming pared 6 bases from V and 0 bases from J, leaving 21 bases between. The CDR3 coding sequence is TGTGCCAGCAGCTGGCGGGGGCGCGAGGGGTTTAGCAATCAGCCCCAGCATTTT. It is translated as CASSWRGREGFSNQPQHF.

This clone was seen a few times. The J gene is TRBJ1-2, the V gene TRBV6-5; D gene unclear. Looked up from germline, CDR1 is MNHEY and CDR2 is SVGAGI. V lost 4 bases to trimming and J lost 8 bases, with 14 bases between them. CDR3 length equals 13 residues. CDR3 region: CASSLTVEQGYTF. The CDR3 nucleotides are TGTGCCAGCAGTTTAACGGTGGAGCAGGGCTACACCTTC.

The genes are TRBV6-5 and TRBJ2-7, with D perhaps matching TRBD2 (6 bases). The CDR3 contains 12 residues. Germline values: CDR1 MNHEY, CDR2 SVGAGI. Trimming removed 8 bases at V and 3 bases at J, with 11 bases between. The CDR3 nucleotides read TGTGCCAGCGTCGGGGGAAACTACGAGCAGTACTTC. The encoded protein is CASVGGNYEQYF.

V gene TRBV27 combines with J gene TRBJ2-3, with TRBD2 identical over 10 bases. CDR1 and CDR2 from the germline V gene are MNHEY and SMNVEV (reference sequence). Trimming removed 4 bases from V and 4 bases from J; junction bases left unmatched: 5. The CDR3 sequence is 15 residues long. The chain's CDR3 is CASSSGTSVPDTQYF. CDR3 in DNA: TGTGCCAGCAGTTCCGGGACTAGCGTACCAGATACGCAGTATTTT.

The CDR3: CASRSGIAEAFF. The CDR3 nucleotides read TGTGCCAGTCGGTCAGGAATCGCTGAAGCTTTCTTT. The chain has TRBV6-4 and TRBJ1-1; D is uncertain. The CDR3 length is 12 residues. The germline CDR1 and CDR2 sequences are MRHNA and SNTAGT. Trimming pared 9 bases from V and 6 bases from J, leaving 14 bases between.

The table lists this clone with a count of one. This rearrangement joins TRBV7-8 to TRBJ1-2; possible D gene TRBD1, 5 bases. Trimming left V 5 bases short and J 5 bases short, with 21 bases between. From germline, CDR1 is SGHVS and CDR2 FQNEAQ. This CDR3 has 16 residues. CDR3 DNA: TGTGCCAGCAGCCCCTACCGTCCGGACATGGGTTATGGCTACACCTTC. This sequence encodes CASSPYRPDMGYGYTF.

The chain uses TRBV7-9 and TRBJ1-1; no firm D call. The CDR3 extends over 13 amino acids. With 1 base removed from V and 4 bases from J, the gap between germline ends came to 7 bases. Germline values: CDR1 SEHNR, CDR2 FQNEAQ (reference sequence). The CDR3 here is CASSLDSGTEAFF. For the CDR3, the DNA is TGTGCCAGCAGCTTAGACAGCGGCACTGAAGCTTTCTTT.